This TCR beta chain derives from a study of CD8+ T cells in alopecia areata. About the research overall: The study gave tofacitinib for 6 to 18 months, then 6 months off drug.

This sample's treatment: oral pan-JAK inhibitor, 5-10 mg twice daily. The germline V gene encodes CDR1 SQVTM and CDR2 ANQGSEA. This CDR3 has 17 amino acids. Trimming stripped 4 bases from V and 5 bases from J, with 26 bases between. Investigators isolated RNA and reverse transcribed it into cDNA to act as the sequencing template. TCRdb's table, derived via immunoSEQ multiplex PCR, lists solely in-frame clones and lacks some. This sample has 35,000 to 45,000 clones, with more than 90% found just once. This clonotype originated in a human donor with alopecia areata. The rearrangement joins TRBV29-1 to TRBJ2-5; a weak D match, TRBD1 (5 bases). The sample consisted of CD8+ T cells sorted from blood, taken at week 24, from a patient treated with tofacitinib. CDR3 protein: CSVAPLVTGLPKETQYF. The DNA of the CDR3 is TGCAGCGTTGCACCACTCGTTACAGGTCTCCCGAAGGAGACCCAGTACTTC.